Below are 20 T cell receptor beta chains sequenced from a single sample in a study of metastatic and nonmetastatic thyroid tumors. TCRdb reprocessed the PCR reads using MiXCR. The top ten clones hold around 15% of a sample with 30,000 to 45,000 clones, roughly 20% of them seen once. Before thyroid surgery, none of the patients had received any treatment. The sample taken for sequencing was blood. These receptors were collected from a female donor with papillary thyroid cancer or a benign thyroid nodule (not recorded which). Some clones in this sample may be carry-over from other donors' samples.

The gene calls are TRBV20-1 and TRBJ1-1; TRBD1 matches 9 bases. The germline gives CDR1 DFQATT, CDR2 SNEGSKA (reference sequence). V lost 6 bases, J lost 7 bases, and 3 bases stayed unmatched. The CDR3 covers 11 residues. The CDR3 DNA reads as TGCAGTGCGCTGGACAGGGGTGAAGCTTTCTTT. Amino acids: CSALDRGEAFF.

Points on this clone: One end of the junction varies from germline; a read error may be responsible. The chain recombines TRBV20-1 with TRBJ2-2, with TRBD2 matching 7 bases. Germline V lookup: CDR1 DFQATT, CDR2 SNEGSKA (reference sequence). The CDR3 is 16 residues long. CDR3 bases: TGCAGTGCTAGAGACACCGTGGCGGGAGACACCGGGGATCTGTTTTTT. Protein: CSARDTVAGDTGDLFF.

This clone was recorded many times. The chain uses TRBV2 and TRBJ1-2; 9 bases map to TRBD1. Germline V lookup: CDR1 SNHLY, CDR2 FYNNEI. J gave up 4 bases and V 6 bases, and 12 bases lay outside the gene matches. The CDR3 runs to 16 residues. CDR3 loop: CASSPIPGTGFYGYTF. The CDR3 region has the DNA TGTGCCAGCAGCCCTATCCCCGGGACAGGGTTCTATGGCTACACCTTC.

This clone was observed a few times. A clone one base away is much larger, so this may be a read error. Other nucleotide sequences in the sample specify the same CDR3. The V call is TRBV3-1, the J call TRBJ1-2; 10 bases align to TRBD1. Per the germline V gene, CDR1 is LGHDT and CDR2 is YNNKEL (reference sequence). Germline trimming cut 1 base from V and 5 bases from J; bases unmatched to any gene: 16. This CDR3 spans 19 amino acids. CDR3 amino acids: CASSQAWGGQGTTPYGYTF. Here the CDR3 DNA reads TGTGCCAGCAGCCAAGCCTGGGGGGGACAGGGGACGACTCCTTATGGCTACACCTTC.

Ten or more counts support this clone. This sequence may be a read error, since a much larger clone differs from it by one base. The same CDR3 can be traced to other DNA sequences in this sample. The gene calls are TRBV6-1 and TRBJ1-1; D might be TRBD1 (5 bases). The CDR3 consists of 13 residues. Germline CDR1 is MNHNS and CDR2 is SASEGT. V gave up 10 bases and J gave up 10 bases, with 22 bases separating them. For the CDR3, the DNA is TGTGCCACCGCCCCCTTGGGGCGTATGGGAGCTTTCTTT. Translating gives CATAPLGRMGAFF.

This chain uses TRBV4-1 with TRBJ1-4, with D possibly matching TRBD1 (6 bases). Germline-derived CDR1 and CDR2 are MGHRA and YSYEKL. Deletions cut 2 bases from V and 17 bases from J, with 24 bases between. The CDR3 is 15 residues long. The CDR3 bases are TGCGCCAGCAGCCAATTAGGCAGGGGAGGCTGGGGTGCCTTTTTT. Protein: CASSQLGRGGWGAFF.

This clone was seen repeatedly, ten times or more. V is TRBV18 and J is TRBJ1-5, with D unresolved. Germline CDR1 is KGHSH and CDR2 is LQKENI. This CDR3 has 16 amino acids. The V end lost 0 bases, the J end lost 6 bases, and 15 bases lay between the germline ends. The CDR3 coding sequence is TGTGCCAGCTCACCACCGAGTAGGACCCGTCGTCAGCCCCAGCATTTT. This encodes CASSPPSRTRRQPQHF.

By share of the sample, this clone is medium-sized. This chain uses TRBV6-4 with TRBJ1-2; 7 nucleotides align to TRBD1. Trimming cost V 3 bases and J 4 bases; bases outside gene matches: 8. Germline V gene sequence: CDR1 MRHNA, CDR2 SNTAGT. The CDR3 consists of 15 residues. CDR3 amino acids: CASSDDPGQSYGYTF. DNA of the CDR3: TGTGCCAGCAGTGATGACCCGGGACAGAGCTATGGCTACACCTTC.

Concerning this clone itself: A much larger clone differs by one base, so this may be a read error. At the DNA level, this CDR3 is encoded by other sequences in the same sample as well. The rearrangement uses TRBV20-1 and TRBJ2-1; no clear D. Trimming pared 5 bases from V and 4 bases from J, leaving 9 bases between. This CDR3 spans 12 amino acids. Germline V gives CDR1 DFQATT, CDR2 SNEGSKA (reference sequence). In nucleotides, the CDR3 is TGCAGTGCTTCGGGTATTTACAATGAGCAGTTCTTC. Translating gives CSASGIYNEQFF.

The table lists this clone with many counts. V is TRBV15 and J is TRBJ2-7; D not resolved. The CDR3 length is 14 residues. V shed 0 bases and J shed 4 bases, with 10 bases lying between them. The germline gives CDR1 LNHNV, CDR2 YYDKDF (reference sequence). The CDR3 DNA reads as TGTGCCACCAGCAGAGATCTGGCAGCTTACGAGCAGTACTTC. As protein: CATSRDLAAYEQYF.

The V call is TRBV28, the J call TRBJ1-5; a possible D gene is TRBD1 (5 bases). The CDR3 covers 14 residues. CDR1 and CDR2 from the germline V gene are MDHEN and SYDVKM. The CDR3 loop reads CSREVRGGNQPQHF. The CDR3 DNA reads as TGTTCCCGCGAGGTGCGGGGGGGTAATCAGCCCCAGCATTTT. Full variable domain (remainder filled in from reference TRBV28 and TRBJ1-5): DVKVTQSSRYLVKRTGEKVFLECVQDMDHENMFWYRQDPGLGLRLIYFSYDVKMKEKGDIPEGYSVSREKKERFSLILESASTNQTSMYLCSREVRGGNQPQHFGDGTRLSIL.

This clone has a count of ten or more. The chain couples TRBV11-3 to TRBJ2-1; a possible D gene is TRBD2 (6 bases). Trimming took off 2 bases at V and 10 bases at J, with 18 bases between the two ends. CDR3 length: 15 amino acids. The germline V gene has CDR1 SGHNT and CDR2 YENEEA. CDR3 region: CASSLRDSRREEQFF. In DNA, the CDR3 is TGTGCCAGCAGCTTACGGGACTCAAGAAGAGAGGAGCAGTTCTTC.

This sequence joins TRBV2 and TRBJ1-4; 8 positions match TRBD1. V was pared by 7 bases and J by 9 bases, with 16 bases of the junction left unmatched. This CDR3 spans 16 amino acids. The V gene's germline CDR1 is SNHLY and CDR2 FYNNEI. CDR3 region: CASMTGTGGGNKKLFF. The CDR3 DNA is TGTGCCAGCATGACCGGGACAGGTGGAGGGAATAAAAAACTGTTTTTT. Full variable domain (remainder filled in from reference TRBV2 and TRBJ1-4): EPEVTQTPSHQVTQMGQEVILRCVPISNHLYFYWYRQILGQKVEFLVSFYNNEISEKSEIFDDQFSVERPDGSNFTLKIRSTKLEDSAMYFCASMTGTGGGNKKLFFGSGTQLSVL.

This clone showed up many times. Different DNA sequences within this sample yield the same CDR3. The V call is TRBV9, the J call TRBJ1-2; TRBD1 matches 7 bases. The junction had 6 bases not matched to a gene; V was cut back by 3 bases and J by 7 bases. The CDR3 sequence is 13 residues long. CDR1 SGDLS and CDR2 YYNGEE come from the germline V gene. The CDR3 is CASSATGVGGYTF. In DNA, the CDR3 is TGTGCCAGCAGCGCCACAGGGGTGGGTGGCTACACCTTC.

This clone was seen ten or more times. The J gene is TRBJ1-5, the V gene TRBV4-2, with 7 bases lining up with TRBD1. Germline values: CDR1 LGHNA, CDR2 YNFKEQ. With V trimmed by 5 bases and J by 2 bases, 6 bases remained unmatched. The CDR3 totals 15 residues. CDR3 sequence (DNA): TGTGCCAGCAGCGGCGCCGGGACAGGCAATCAGCCCCAGCATTTT. Protein sequence: CASSGAGTGNQPQHF.

This clone was detected only once. This chain joins TRBV5-1 and TRBJ2-1; TRBD1 aligns across 7 bases. The V gene end was trimmed by 2 bases and the J gene end by 3 bases; junction bases not matched to a gene: 2. CDR1 is SGHRS and CDR2 is YFSETQ in the germline V gene. The CDR3 runs 14 residues. CDR3 sequence reads: CASSFGDSYNEQFF. DNA for the CDR3: TGCGCCAGCAGCTTCGGGGACAGCTACAATGAGCAGTTCTTC.

There are many counts of this clone. This CDR3 is also generated by other DNA sequences in the sample. This rearrangement joins TRBV2 to TRBJ2-3; a possible D gene is TRBD2 (5 bases). Germline V lookup: CDR1 SNHLY, CDR2 FYNNEI. The V and J ends lost 3 bases and 6 bases respectively, with 10 bases between them. The CDR3 consists of 13 residues. The CDR3, as DNA: TGTGCCAGCAGTGATGGCCAGCGGGATACGCAGTATTTT. The encoded protein is CASSDGQRDTQYF.

This clone was observed a handful of times. The chain has TRBV7-3 and TRBJ2-1; possibly TRBD1 for D (6 bases). Trimming shortened V by 2 bases and J by 2 bases, and 13 bases separated the two germline ends. There are 16 residues in the CDR3. Germline values: CDR1 SGHTA, CDR2 FQGTGA. As DNA, the CDR3 is TGTGCCAGCAGCTTACGTGAGGGGGTCACCTACAATGAGCAGTTCTTC. The encoded protein is CASSLREGVTYNEQFF.

Notes on this clone: Given a much more abundant clone one base away, this may be a read error. The chain links TRBV11-3 to TRBJ2-5, with unresolved D. CDR1 is SGHNT and CDR2 is YENEEA in the germline V gene. The CDR3 spans 14 residues. Deletions cut 6 bases from V and 5 bases from J, with 16 bases between. DNA of the CDR3: TGTGCCAGCAGTTCTCCAGGTGGGAAGGAGACCCAGTACTTC. Protein product: CASSSPGGKETQYF.

This clone appeared many times. This chain uses TRBV28 with TRBJ2-2; a weak D match, TRBD1 (6 bases). CDR1 is MDHEN and CDR2 is SYDVKM in the germline V gene. V dropped 5 bases and J dropped 5 bases, with 12 bases sitting between them. The CDR3 loop spans 14 amino acids. The chain's CDR3 is CASSAPDRTGELFF. The CDR3 region has the DNA TGTGCCAGCAGTGCCCCAGACAGGACCGGGGAGCTGTTTTTT.